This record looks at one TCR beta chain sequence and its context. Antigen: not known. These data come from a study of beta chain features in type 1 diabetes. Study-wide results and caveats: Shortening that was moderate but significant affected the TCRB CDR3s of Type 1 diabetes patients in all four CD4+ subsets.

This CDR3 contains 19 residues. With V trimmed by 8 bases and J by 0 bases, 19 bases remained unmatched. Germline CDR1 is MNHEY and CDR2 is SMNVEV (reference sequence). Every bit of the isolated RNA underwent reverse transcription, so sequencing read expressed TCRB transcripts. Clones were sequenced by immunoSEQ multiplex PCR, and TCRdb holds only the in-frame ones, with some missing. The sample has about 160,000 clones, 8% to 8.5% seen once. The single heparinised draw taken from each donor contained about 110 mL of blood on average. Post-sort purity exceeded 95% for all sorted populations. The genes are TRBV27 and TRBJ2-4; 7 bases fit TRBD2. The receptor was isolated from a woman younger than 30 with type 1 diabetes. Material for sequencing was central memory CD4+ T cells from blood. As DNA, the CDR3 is TGTGCCAGCTCCCAGGTCGGCGGGAGAGGGTTCCTAGCCAAAAACATTCAGTACTTC. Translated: CASSQVGGRGFLAKNIQYF.